The rows below give T cell receptor beta chains drawn from one sample of a study of CD8 T cells in ankylosing spondylitis. In TCRdb, the 5' RACE reads were re-called with MiXCR into one record per CDR3 protein. The profile covers about 140,000 distinct CDR3 sequences, with 6.5% to 8.5% appearing a single time and about 7.3% taken by the ten largest. Sample: synovial fluid, either unsorted or a sorted T cell fraction (not recorded which). The receptors originated from a male donor with ankylosing spondylitis. Both conserved end residues are part of each CDR3.

V gene	J gene	CDR3 protein
TRBV5-6	TRBJ1-1	CASSWGQVTEAFF
TRBV27	TRBJ1-6	CASSTSRGSPLHF
TRBV6-1	TRBJ1-5	CASSPGTGNNQPQHF
TRBV28	TRBJ2-7	CASSTGTLYPYEQYF
TRBV24-1	TRBJ2-1	CATSDLPRGQYNEQFF
TRBV5-1	TRBJ1-1	CASRTTIGQPNTEAFF
TRBV20-1	TRBJ1-1	CSASGGQGDTEAFF
TRBV7-9	TRBJ1-6	CASSLGLRSYNSPLHF
TRBV14	TRBJ2-6	CASSHWSGANVLTF
TRBV24-1	TRBJ2-7	CATSDSHRDLYEQYF
TRBV20-1	TRBJ2-3	CSANDDTDTQYF
TRBV7-7	TRBJ2-2	CASSLSVNTGELFF
TRBV28	TRBJ2-2	CASRELPNTGELFF
TRBV13	TRBJ2-1	CASSFRLGGLIYNEQFF
TRBV9	TRBJ2-3	CASSITAGVSTDTQYF
TRBV20-1	TRBJ2-7	CSARGTYAYEQYF
TRBV24-1	TRBJ2-5	CATSDSRTEQETQYF
TRBV18	TRBJ2-1	CASSTGQGRNNEQFF
TRBV24-1	TRBJ1-2	CATSDPGQGYYGYTF
TRBV10-3	TRBJ2-2	CAVGQGMPGELFF
TRBV20-1	TRBJ2-3	CSARRDTQYF
TRBV28	TRBJ2-2	CASSRDRGGGELFF
TRBV10-3	TRBJ1-2	CAISVSGDSSYGYTF
TRBV5-1	TRBJ2-5	CASSWSWGQETQYF
TRBV7-9	TRBJ2-5	CASSSAGSQETQYF
TRBV6-4	TRBJ2-2	CASSDQHTGELFF
TRBV20-1	TRBJ2-3	CSAYQGDTQYF
TRBV24-1	TRBJ2-5	CATRPDRGETQYF
TRBV7-2	TRBJ2-2	CASSLWARGGGELFF
TRBV7-8	TRBJ1-5	CASSSTGSGNQPQHF
TRBV27	TRBJ2-7	CASSFQGDSYEQYF
TRBV28	TRBJ2-1	CASSLLGGQGEQFF
TRBV28	TRBJ1-1	CASTDDGYTEAFF
TRBV5-1	TRBJ2-3	CASSLGSVGLDTQYF
TRBV30	TRBJ2-3	CAWSGGGTDTQYF
TRBV3-1	TRBJ2-3	CASSLPVAGGFTDTQYF
TRBV5-1	TRBJ2-1	CASSLGGTSGSSYNEQFF
TRBV5-1	TRBJ1-6	CASNAGTVNSPLHF
TRBV20-1	TRBJ2-7	CSASHGAGGHEQYF
TRBV5-1	TRBJ2-5	CASSLWASETQYF
TRBV27	TRBJ1-2	CASSSRGRAGSGYTF
TRBV29-1	TRBJ2-2	CSARAPTGNTGELFF
TRBV7-2	TRBJ2-3	CASSPAGTYTDTQYF
TRBV5-4	TRBJ1-6	CASSLGGGSSSYNSPLHF
TRBV7-9	TRBJ1-2	CASSQGQPNYGYTF
TRBV7-2	TRBJ2-1	CASSSGTEQFF
TRBV7-7	TRBJ2-2	CASSLKTGSGELFF
TRBV7-2	TRBJ2-7	CASSRNPGYEQYF